Listed below are T cell receptor beta chains from one sample, sequenced in a study of blood T cell repertoires in COVID-19. The method was immunoSEQ multiplex PCR; TCRdb's version includes in-frame clones alone and lacks a portion of them. The sample shows under 150,000 clones, roughly 79% of them seen only once. Sequencing was carried out using peripheral blood. These receptors were obtained from a man aged 70 or older with active or convalescent COVID-19. Both conserved end residues are part of each CDR3. D genes are given only for firm matches. A clone size is listed for some rows: how often the clone was seen (once, few, many), or a class if it is expanded.

V gene: TRBV7-2; J gene: TRBJ2-2; D gene: -; clone size: -; CDR3 length: 15; CDR3 DNA: TGTGCCAGCAGCACCCGGACTGTTAACACCGGGGAGCTGTTTTTT; CDR3 protein: CASSTRTVNTGELFF
V gene: TRBV5-1; J gene: TRBJ2-2; D gene: TRBD2; clone size: -; CDR3 length: 17; CDR3 DNA: TGCGCCAGCAGCCCCCTGAGTCAAGCGGGATACACCGGGGAGCTGTTTTTT; CDR3 protein: CASSPLSQAGYTGELFF
V gene: TRBV19; J gene: TRBJ2-3; D gene: TRBD1; clone size: -; CDR3 length: 15; CDR3 DNA: TGTGCCAGTAGTATAAAGGGACAGCGCACAGATACGCAGTATTTT; CDR3 protein: CASSIKGQRTDTQYF
V gene: TRBV7-9; J gene: TRBJ2-3; D gene: TRBD1; clone size: -; CDR3 length: 18; CDR3 DNA: TGTGCCAGCAGCTTAGGAGGTATACAGGGGGCACGCACAGATACGCAGTATTTT; CDR3 protein: CASSLGGIQGARTDTQYF
V gene: TRBV6-2/TRBV6-3; J gene: TRBJ1-4; D gene: -; clone size: -; CDR3 length: 14; CDR3 DNA: TGTGCCAGCAGTTTTGGAGGTTTAAATGAAAAACTGTTTTTT; CDR3 protein: CASSFGGLNEKLFF
V gene: TRBV11-3; J gene: TRBJ2-1; D gene: TRBD2; clone size: -; CDR3 length: 18; CDR3 DNA: TGTGCCAGCAGCTTTGTCGGGCTGACTAGCGGGAGGGCCTATGAGCAGTTCTTC; CDR3 protein: CASSFVGLTSGRAYEQFF
V gene: TRBV29-1; J gene: TRBJ1-1; D gene: -; clone size: few; CDR3 length: 14; CDR3 DNA: TGCAGCGTTGCATACTCTACGGGGGGCACTGAAGCTTTCTTT; CDR3 protein: CSVAYSTGGTEAFF
V gene: TRBV27; J gene: TRBJ2-7; D gene: -; clone size: -; CDR3 length: 14; CDR3 DNA: TGTGCCAGCAGACCACAGGGAAGCACCTACGAGCAGTACTTC; CDR3 protein: CASRPQGSTYEQYF
V gene: TRBV27; J gene: TRBJ1-6; D gene: -; clone size: -; CDR3 length: 14; CDR3 DNA: TGTGCCAGCAGTATACCGGGGGGTCGGGCACCCCTCCACTTT; CDR3 protein: CASSIPGGRAPLHF
V gene: TRBV7-9; J gene: TRBJ1-1; D gene: -; clone size: -; CDR3 length: 14; CDR3 DNA: TGTGCCAGCAGCTCCGAGAGGTTGAACACTGAAGCTTTCTTT; CDR3 protein: CASSSERLNTEAFF
V gene: TRBV18; J gene: TRBJ1-6; D gene: TRBD1; clone size: once; CDR3 length: 17; CDR3 DNA: TGTGCCAGCTCACCACGAATCCCCGGACAGGGCGATTCACCCCTCCACTTT; CDR3 protein: CASSPRIPGQGDSPLHF
V gene: TRBV5-6; J gene: TRBJ1-1; D gene: -; clone size: -; CDR3 length: 13; CDR3 DNA: TGTGCCAGCAGCTTCCCCTTGAACACTGAAGCTTTCTTT; CDR3 protein: CASSFPLNTEAFF
V gene: TRBV11-3; J gene: TRBJ1-6; D gene: TRBD1; clone size: -; CDR3 length: 14; CDR3 DNA: TGTGCCAGCAGCGCCCGGGACAGGAATTCACCCCTCCACTTT; CDR3 protein: CASSARDRNSPLHF
V gene: TRBV18; J gene: TRBJ2-5; D gene: -; clone size: few; CDR3 length: 13; CDR3 DNA: TGTGCCAGCTCACCAGGGGCAGTAGAGACCCAGTACTTC; CDR3 protein: CASSPGAVETQYF
V gene: TRBV27; J gene: TRBJ1-2; D gene: -; clone size: -; CDR3 length: 14; CDR3 DNA: TGTGCCAGCAGACCCACAGGGTATGGCTATGGCTACACCTTC; CDR3 protein: CASRPTGYGYGYTF
V gene: TRBV2; J gene: TRBJ1-6; D gene: TRBD1; clone size: -; CDR3 length: 13; CDR3 DNA: TGTGCCAGCGGACAGGGAGGGACTTCACCCCTCCACTTT; CDR3 protein: CASGQGGTSPLHF
V gene: TRBV12-3/TRBV12-4; J gene: TRBJ1-6; D gene: TRBD1; clone size: -; CDR3 length: 13; CDR3 DNA: TGTGCCAGCGGACAGGGCAGAAATTCACCCCTCCACTTT; CDR3 protein: CASGQGRNSPLHF
V gene: TRBV3-1/TRBV3-2; J gene: TRBJ2-3; D gene: TRBD2; clone size: -; CDR3 length: 17; CDR3 DNA: TGTGCCAGCAGCCAAGATGGGACTAGCCTGACGACAGATACGCAGTATTTT; CDR3 protein: CASSQDGTSLTTDTQYF
V gene: TRBV5-4; J gene: TRBJ2-7; D gene: TRBD2; clone size: -; CDR3 length: 13; CDR3 DNA: TGTGCCAGCCGCCGGGCGGGAGATAGCAAGCAGTACTTC; CDR3 protein: CASRRAGDSKQYF
V gene: TRBV14; J gene: TRBJ1-1; D gene: -; clone size: -; CDR3 length: 12; CDR3 DNA: TGTGCCAGCAGCCTCAGGAACACTGAAGCTTTCTTT; CDR3 protein: CASSLRNTEAFF
V gene: TRBV4-3; J gene: TRBJ2-4; D gene: TRBD2; clone size: -; CDR3 length: 19; CDR3 DNA: TGCGCCAGCAGCCACTCAGCGGGAGGGCCTCGGGGAGCCAAAAACATTCAGTACTTC; CDR3 protein: CASSHSAGGPRGAKNIQYF
V gene: TRBV10-2; J gene: TRBJ1-5; D gene: -; clone size: -; CDR3 length: 13; CDR3 DNA: TGCGCCACCAGTTACAGGGACAATCAGCCCCAGCATTTT; CDR3 protein: CATSYRDNQPQHF
V gene: TRBV7-8; J gene: TRBJ1-1; D gene: -; clone size: -; CDR3 length: 13; CDR3 DNA: TGTGCCAGCAGCGCCAGGGTTAGCACTGAAGCTTTCTTT; CDR3 protein: CASSARVSTEAFF
V gene: TRBV19; J gene: TRBJ1-5; D gene: TRBD1; clone size: -; CDR3 length: 14; CDR3 DNA: TGTGCCAGTAGTGAACAGGGGGCTTATCAGCCCCAGCATTTT; CDR3 protein: CASSEQGAYQPQHF
V gene: TRBV6-1; J gene: TRBJ1-2; D gene: -; clone size: -; CDR3 length: 14; CDR3 DNA: TGTGCCAGCAGTGAAAACGCGGTTAACTATGGCTACACCTTC; CDR3 protein: CASSENAVNYGYTF
V gene: TRBV10-3; J gene: TRBJ2-3; D gene: TRBD2; clone size: -; CDR3 length: 15; CDR3 DNA: TGTGCCATCAGTGCGACTAGCGGGGGCACAGATACGCAGTATTTT; CDR3 protein: CAISATSGGTDTQYF
V gene: TRBV10-2; J gene: TRBJ1-2; D gene: TRBD1; clone size: -; CDR3 length: 14; CDR3 DNA: TGCGCCAGCAGTGTGGGACAGGCAAGCTATGGCTACACCTTC; CDR3 protein: CASSVGQASYGYTF
V gene: TRBV7-2; J gene: TRBJ2-7; D gene: TRBD1; clone size: -; CDR3 length: 16; CDR3 DNA: TGTGCCAGCAGCAGATCCGGGACAGGGAATCCCTACGAGCAGTACTTC; CDR3 protein: CASSRSGTGNPYEQYF
V gene: TRBV4-1; J gene: TRBJ2-1; D gene: TRBD2; clone size: -; CDR3 length: 17; CDR3 DNA: TGCGCCAGCAGCCACCGCCCGGGCACTAGCGGTTACAATGAGCAGTTCTTC; CDR3 protein: CASSHRPGTSGYNEQFF
V gene: TRBV7-2; J gene: TRBJ2-5; D gene: -; clone size: -; CDR3 length: 14; CDR3 DNA: TGTGCCAGCAGCTTGTATTCTTTACCAGGGACCCAGTACTTC; CDR3 protein: CASSLYSLPGTQYF
V gene: TRBV9; J gene: TRBJ2-3; D gene: TRBD1; clone size: -; CDR3 length: 15; CDR3 DNA: TGTGCCAGCAGCGTAGGACAGGGAGATCCAGATACGCAGTATTTT; CDR3 protein: CASSVGQGDPDTQYF
V gene: TRBV6-5; J gene: TRBJ2-2; D gene: TRBD1; clone size: -; CDR3 length: 13; CDR3 DNA: TGTGCCATGGGACAGCGATACACCGGGGAGCTGTTTTTT; CDR3 protein: CAMGQRYTGELFF
V gene: TRBV6-2/TRBV6-3; J gene: TRBJ1-5; D gene: -; clone size: -; CDR3 length: 15; CDR3 DNA: TGTGCCAGCAGTTACACAGGTCGTATGTATCAGCCCCAGCATTTT; CDR3 protein: CASSYTGRMYQPQHF
V gene: TRBV18; J gene: TRBJ1-4; D gene: -; clone size: -; CDR3 length: 13; CDR3 DNA: TGTGCCAGCTCACCAGGGGGCCGTGAAAAACTGTTTTTT; CDR3 protein: CASSPGGREKLFF
V gene: TRBV5-5; J gene: TRBJ2-7; D gene: -; clone size: -; CDR3 length: 15; CDR3 DNA: TGTGCCAGCAGCAGGCTGGCTGACGCGGCCTACGAGCAGTACTTC; CDR3 protein: CASSRLADAAYEQYF
V gene: TRBV5-4; J gene: TRBJ2-1; D gene: -; clone size: -; CDR3 length: 12; CDR3 DNA: TGTGCCAGCAGCCCCCCTTCTAGTGAGCAGTTCTTC; CDR3 protein: CASSPPSSEQFF
V gene: TRBV5-1; J gene: TRBJ2-7; D gene: TRBD2; clone size: -; CDR3 length: 16; CDR3 DNA: TGCGCCAGCAGCTTGGACGGGAGGTGGGTCTCCTACGAGCAGTACTTC; CDR3 protein: CASSLDGRWVSYEQYF
V gene: TRBV7-6; J gene: TRBJ2-1; D gene: TRBD2; clone size: few; CDR3 length: 18; CDR3 DNA: TGTGCCAGCAGCCTAGGTAGGTCCGGACTAGCGTATAACAATGAGCAGTTCTTC; CDR3 protein: CASSLGRSGLAYNNEQFF
V gene: TRBV6-2/TRBV6-3; J gene: TRBJ1-5; D gene: TRBD1; clone size: -; CDR3 length: 14; CDR3 DNA: TGTGCCAGCAGTCCACACCGGGACAGGGAGCCCCCAGCATTT; CDR3 protein: CASSPHRDREPPAF
V gene: TRBV7-6; J gene: TRBJ2-1; D gene: TRBD1; clone size: -; CDR3 length: 16; CDR3 DNA: TGTGCCAGCAGCGGTGACAGGGAAAGCTCCTACAATGAGCAGTTCTTC; CDR3 protein: CASSGDRESSYNEQFF
V gene: TRBV5-6; J gene: TRBJ1-5; D gene: TRBD1; clone size: -; CDR3 length: 16; CDR3 DNA: TGTGCCAGCAGCTTGGGGGCGGGACAGGGCACCCAGCCCCAGCATTTT; CDR3 protein: CASSLGAGQGTQPQHF
V gene: TRBV6-6; J gene: TRBJ1-5; D gene: -; clone size: -; CDR3 length: 12; CDR3 DNA: TGTGCCAGCAGTTACGGGGGGGGGCCCCAGCATTTT; CDR3 protein: CASSYGGGPQHF
V gene: TRBV7-9; J gene: TRBJ2-7; D gene: TRBD1; clone size: few; CDR3 length: 14; CDR3 DNA: TGTGCCAGCAGTTCCGGGACAGGGGAATACGAGCAGTACTTC; CDR3 protein: CASSSGTGEYEQYF
V gene: TRBV11-3; J gene: TRBJ2-3; D gene: TRBD2; clone size: -; CDR3 length: 14; CDR3 DNA: TGTGCCAGCAGGGATGGCGGGAGCTCAGATACGCAGTATTTT; CDR3 protein: CASRDGGSSDTQYF
V gene: TRBV15; J gene: TRBJ1-2; D gene: TRBD1; clone size: -; CDR3 length: 15; CDR3 DNA: TGTGCCACCAGCAGAGATCTTGAAGGGGGCCGTGGCTACACCTTC; CDR3 protein: CATSRDLEGGRGYTF
V gene: TRBV4-3; J gene: TRBJ1-2; D gene: -; clone size: once; CDR3 length: 16; CDR3 DNA: TGCGCCAGCAGCCAAGATCGAGTGTCCAGGGGACATGGCTACACCTTC; CDR3 protein: CASSQDRVSRGHGYTF
V gene: TRBV30; J gene: TRBJ2-5; D gene: TRBD2; clone size: -; CDR3 length: 14; CDR3 DNA: TGTGCCTGGAGTGCGGGGGGGCCTGTGGAGACCCAGTACTTC; CDR3 protein: CAWSAGGPVETQYF
V gene: TRBV9; J gene: TRBJ2-3; D gene: TRBD2; clone size: -; CDR3 length: 15; CDR3 DNA: TGTGCCAGCAGCCCGGGACTAGCCAGCACAGATACGCAGTATTTT; CDR3 protein: CASSPGLASTDTQYF
V gene: TRBV4-3; J gene: TRBJ1-2; D gene: TRBD1; clone size: -; CDR3 length: 16; CDR3 DNA: TGCGCCAGCAGCCAAGATATAGGGACAGGGGGCTATGGCTACACCTTC; CDR3 protein: CASSQDIGTGGYGYTF
V gene: TRBV7-3; J gene: TRBJ2-7; D gene: TRBD2; clone size: -; CDR3 length: 15; CDR3 DNA: TGTGCCAGCAGCTTAAATCCAGCGGGGGGGCATGAGCAGTACTTC; CDR3 protein: CASSLNPAGGHEQYF
V gene: TRBV9; J gene: TRBJ2-1; D gene: TRBD2; clone size: -; CDR3 length: 15; CDR3 DNA: TGTGCCAGCAGCGCGGGACTAGCGGGGCTGGATGAGCAGTTCTTC; CDR3 protein: CASSAGLAGLDEQFF
V gene: TRBV3-1/TRBV3-2; J gene: TRBJ1-4; D gene: -; clone size: few; CDR3 length: 14; CDR3 DNA: TGTGCCAGCAGCGGCCTAGTAGGTAATGAAAAACTGTTTTTT; CDR3 protein: CASSGLVGNEKLFF
V gene: TRBV12-3/TRBV12-4; J gene: TRBJ2-1; D gene: -; clone size: -; CDR3 length: 13; CDR3 DNA: TGTGCCAGCAGCCAGACTCTCTACAATGAGCAGTTCTTC; CDR3 protein: CASSQTLYNEQFF
V gene: TRBV7-3; J gene: TRBJ2-1; D gene: TRBD1; clone size: -; CDR3 length: 15; CDR3 DNA: TGTGCCAGCAGCTTAACGGGGGACAGCTACAATGAGCAGTTCTTC; CDR3 protein: CASSLTGDSYNEQFF